The 10 T cell receptor beta chains below come from one sample, sequenced in a study of tumor and adjacent non-tumor tissue in lung cancer. The template was RNA from unsorted bulk tissue. More than 3 cm separated this lung sample from the edge of the tumor. Three rounds of nested PCR, following a modified ARM-PCR protocol, produced the TCRbeta library. One entry per CDR3 protein results from TCRdb running MiXCR on the multiplex PCR reads. The table lists over 80,000 distinct CDR3 sequences, 75% to 90% of them singletons. The sequencing sample was made of distant non-tumor lung tissue. The receptors were sampled from a man aged 60 to 69 with small cell lung cancer.

The chain couples TRBV18 to TRBJ1-4, with unresolved D. Trimming took 3 bases from V and 6 from J, leaving 11 bases between them. The CDR3 extends over 14 amino acids. The germline V gene encodes CDR1 KGHSH and CDR2 LQKENI. CDR3 sequence: CASSPSGDYEKLFF. CDR3 in DNA: TGTGCCAGCTCACCGTCCGGAGACTATGAAAAACTGTTTTTT.

The V call is TRBV5-5, the J call TRBJ2-3; 7 nucleotides line up with TRBD1. CDR3 length: 15 amino acids. V lost 6 bases to trimming and J lost 3 bases; unmatched junction nucleotides: 10. Looked up from germline, CDR1 is SGHKS and CDR2 is YYEKEE (reference sequence). As DNA, the CDR3 is TGTGCCAGCACTCACGACAGGGCAGGTACAGATACGCAGTATTTT. Its protein is CASTHDRAGTDTQYF.

Notes on this clonotype: A much larger clone is a single base away; this may be a read error. The chain carries TRBV5-1 and TRBJ1-1; D unclear. V shed 4 bases and J shed 3 bases, with 10 bases lying between them. This CDR3 contains 13 residues. The germline V gene encodes CDR1 SGHRS and CDR2 YFSETQ. This CDR3 is CASSDFTDTEAFF. CDR3 in DNA: TGCGCCAGCAGCGATTTCACAGACACTGAAGCTTTCTTT.

This sequence joins TRBV6-6 and TRBJ1-2, with D hard to call. V was shortened by 9 bases and J by 7 bases, with 15 bases between the two germline ends. Germline V gives CDR1 MNHNY, CDR2 SVGAGI (reference sequence). This CDR3 has 12 amino acids. Here the CDR3 reads CASRPDSVGYTF. In DNA form, the CDR3 reads TGTGCCAGTAGGCCCGACTCCGTTGGCTACACCTTC.

The chain is built from TRBV30 and TRBJ2-5; D call uncertain. The length of the CDR3 is 13 residues. Germline CDR1 is GTSNPN and CDR2 is SVGIG (reference sequence). DNA of the CDR3: TGTATCTGGAGTCCTGGATCCAGGGAGACCCAGTACTTC. Amino acid sequence: CIWSPGSRETQYF.

With respect to this clonotype: At one end the junction does not follow the germline gene, possibly because of a read error. V gene TRBV2 combines with J gene TRBJ1-1; D may be TRBD1 (6 bases). The germline V gene has CDR1 SNHLY and CDR2 FYNNEI. The CDR3 covers 15 residues. The CDR3 here is CASSPSLDSNIEAFF. In nucleotides, the CDR3 is TGTGCCAGCAGCCCCTCTCTGGACAGCAACATTGAAGCTTTCTTT.

As to this clonotype: A read error may produce the germline difference seen at one junction end. V and J are TRBV2 and TRBJ2-5; D is ambiguous. CDR1 and CDR2 from the germline V gene are SNHLY and FYNNEI. The CDR3 runs 13 residues. The CDR3 is CDSSAQIKETQYF. The CDR3 DNA reads as TGTGACAGCAGTGCACAGATAAAAGAGACCCAGTACTTC. The variable domain in full, with the rest retrieved from reference TRBV2 and TRBJ2-5, is EPEVTQTPSHQVTQMGQEVILRCVPISNHLYFYWYRQILGQKVEFLVSFYNNEISEKSEIFDDQFSVERPDGSNFTLKIRSTKLEDSAMYFCDSSAQIKETQYFGPGTRLLVL.

As for this clonotype: Since the CDR3 does not end with the conserved phenylalanine or tryptophan, this likely comes from a read error. This rearrangement joins TRBV12-3 or TRBV12-4 to TRBJ2-1; TRBD1 aligns across 10 bases. The V segment lost 8 bases and the J segment 7 bases; nucleotides outside the gene matches: 11. This CDR3 is 15 amino acids long. CDR3 bases: TGTGCCAGCGTCCCAAGGACAGGGGGTCTAAATGAGCAGTTCTTA. This codes for CASVPRTGGLNEQFL.

The chain couples TRBV20-1 to TRBJ2-5; no reliable D call. The CDR3 is 16 residues long. Germline values: CDR1 DFQATT, CDR2 SNEGSKA (reference sequence). Trimming cost V 5 bases and J 6 bases, with 25 bases left between them. The CDR3 spells CSAGSLPVTSGKTQYF. DNA of the CDR3: TGCAGTGCTGGTTCCCTCCCCGTGACCTCCGGAAAGACCCAGTACTTC.

Comments on this clonotype: This could be a read error, since a much larger clone is one nucleotide away. The chain uses TRBV20-1 and TRBJ1-6, with TRBD1 matching 9 bases. The V segment lost 3 bases and the J segment 8 bases; nucleotides outside the gene matches: 8. The CDR3 length is 15 residues. Germline V lookup: CDR1 DFQATT, CDR2 SNEGSKA (reference sequence). The CDR3 sequence is CSASFGTGIDSPLHF. The CDR3 nucleotides are TGCAGTGCTAGTTTCGGGACAGGGATCGATTCACCCCTCCACTTT.